This entry lists 10 T cell receptor beta chains sequenced from one sample in a study of T cell responses to AZD1222 COVID-19 vaccine. The table came from immunoSEQ multiplex PCR; TCRdb's copy has only in-frame clones and leaves some out. The data hold about 270,000 clones, with almost 95% observed a single time. The sequencing here drew on peripheral blood, taken 28 days after the second AZD1222 dose. The receptors shown here come from an adult who received the AZD1222 COVID-19 vaccine.

The chain employs TRBV2 and TRBJ2-3; TRBD2 is a possible D gene (5 bases). The CDR3 is made up of 12 amino acids. V gave up 7 bases and J gave up 4 bases, with 9 bases separating them. Germline CDR1 SNHLY, CDR2 FYNNEI. As DNA, the CDR3 is TGTGCCAGCAATCTAGCCTCAGATACGCAGTATTTT. It is translated as CASNLASDTQYF.

CDR3 in amino acids: CSVEDGRGGRAYEQYF. DNA for the CDR3: TGCAGCGTTGAAGATGGCCGGGGGGGAAGAGCTTACGAGCAGTACTTC. The rearrangement joins TRBV29-1 to TRBJ2-7; 8 bases are a match to TRBD2. In germline, CDR1 is SQVTM, CDR2 ANQGSEA. This CDR3 spans 16 amino acids. After removal of 0 bases from V and 4 bases from J, the junction contained 11 bases not matched to a gene.

The chain carries TRBV24-1 and TRBJ2-7; a weak D match, TRBD1 (5 bases). Trimming removed 3 bases from V and 4 bases from J, with 12 bases in between. CDR1 is KGHDR and CDR2 is SFDVKD in the germline V gene. This CDR3 is 14 amino acids long. The CDR3 protein is CATSDGQGFYEQYF. The CDR3 DNA sequence: TGTGCCACCAGTGATGGGCAGGGCTTTTACGAGCAGTACTTC.

This clone occurred a few times. This chain joins TRBV24-1 and TRBJ1-1; 8 nucleotides align to TRBD1. The trim removed 12 bases at V and 2 bases at J, leaving 7 bases unmatched. Looked up from germline, CDR1 is KGHDR and CDR2 is SFDVKD. The length of the CDR3 is 13 residues. CDR3 sequence (DNA): TGTGCCGCCCCGGACAGGGTAAACACTGAAGCTTTCTTT. This gives the protein CAAPDRVNTEAFF.

The rearrangement uses TRBV2 and TRBJ2-3; 9 nucleotides line up with TRBD2. The germline V gene has CDR1 SNHLY and CDR2 FYNNEI. V lost 8 bases and J lost 5; bases outside the gene matches: 8. CDR3 size: 14 residues. The CDR3 DNA reads TGTGCCAGCCAAGGGCTAGCGGGACGAGATACGCAGTATTTT. Its protein is CASQGLAGRDTQYF.

The chain recombines TRBV5-1 with TRBJ2-2; 10 bases match TRBD2. The J segment lost 3 bases and the V segment lost 0 bases, leaving 5 bases of the junction unmatched. This CDR3 contains 17 residues. CDR1 is SGHRS, CDR2 YFSETQ, per germline. The CDR3 sequence is CASSLVAGGQHTGELFF. The CDR3 DNA reads TGCGCCAGCAGCTTGGTAGCGGGGGGTCAACACACCGGGGAGCTGTTTTTT.

V is TRBV4-3 and J is TRBJ2-2; 12 bases agree with TRBD2. The CDR3 is 17 residues long. CDR1 and CDR2 from the germline V gene are LGHNA and YSLEER. The V segment lost 4 bases and the J segment 4 bases; nucleotides outside the gene matches: 7. The CDR3 nucleotides read TGCGCCAGCAGCCGATCTCTAGCGGGAGGGATCACCGGGGAGCTGTTTTTT. This codes for CASSRSLAGGITGELFF.

A remark on this clone: This CDR3 is also generated by other DNA sequences in the sample. The V gene is TRBV3-1 (or the pseudogene TRBV3-2), the J gene TRBJ2-3; no definite D call. Per the germline V gene, CDR1 is LGHDT and CDR2 is YNNKEL (reference sequence). Trimming removed 1 base at V and 3 bases at J, with 5 bases between. The CDR3 length is 13 residues. The CDR3 DNA reads TGTGCCAGCAGCCAAGCGGGTACAGATACGCAGTATTTT. Amino acids: CASSQAGTDTQYF.

This sequence joins TRBV11-3 and TRBJ2-2, with D perhaps TRBD2 (6 bases). CDR3 length: 14 amino acids. Per germline, CDR1 SGHNT and CDR2 YENEEA. Trimming took 1 base from V and 6 from J, leaving 9 bases between them. DNA for the CDR3: TGTGCCAGCAGCTTAGGGAGGGGATCCGGGGAGCTGTTTTTT. Translated: CASSLGRGSGELFF.

This chain connects TRBV6-4 to TRBJ1-1; 8 nucleotides agree with TRBD1. V was clipped by 0 bases and J by 3 bases; unmatched bases: 6. This CDR3 has 16 amino acids. Germline V gene data show CDR1 as MRHNA and CDR2 as SNTAGT. The CDR3 reads CASSDSKQGVHTEAFF. The CDR3 bases are TGTGCCAGCAGTGACTCGAAACAGGGGGTTCACACTGAAGCTTTCTTT.